The 31 T cell receptor beta chains below all came from one sample that was sequenced in a study of metastatic and nonmetastatic thyroid tumors. None of the patients had undergone any treatment ahead of thyroid surgery. TCRdb re-called clones from the PCR reads using MiXCR. The sample carries 15,000 to 20,000 clones, 34% recorded once. Sequencing used tumor tissue. The receptors here all came from a female donor with papillary thyroid cancer or a benign thyroid nodule (not recorded which). Some clones in this sample may be carry-over from other donors' samples.

This rearrangement joins TRBV28 to TRBJ2-7; TRBD2 matches at 8 bases. Germline-derived CDR1 and CDR2 are MDHEN and SYDVKM. The CDR3 has 12 residues. V lost 6 bases and J lost 5; bases outside the gene matches: 3. The CDR3 reads CASRGLGDEQYF. In nucleotides, the CDR3 is TGTGCCAGCAGGGGACTAGGTGACGAGCAGTACTTC.

Within the sample, this clone is medium-sized (0.01 to 0.1%). The gene calls are TRBV18 and TRBJ2-7; TRBD1 matches at 10 bases. Germline V gene data show CDR1 as KGHSH and CDR2 as LQKENI. The V and J ends lost 2 bases and 3 bases, in that order; junction bases with no gene match: 7. The CDR3 is 16 amino acids. The CDR3 loop reads CASSPTRTGGSYEQYF. In DNA, the CDR3 is TGTGCCAGCTCACCAACCCGGACAGGGGGAAGCTACGAGCAGTACTTC.

V is TRBV5-1 and J is TRBJ1-5, with a tentative D call TRBD1 (5 bases). CDR1 is SGHRS, CDR2 YFSETQ, per germline. The V end was cut by 1 base, the J end by 2 bases, with 7 bases between. This CDR3 region has 14 residues. The CDR3 DNA reads as TGCGCCAGCAGCTTGACGGGGGGCAATCAGCCCCAGCATTTT. It yields the protein CASSLTGGNQPQHF.

The gene calls are TRBV30 and TRBJ2-7; the D is unclear. This CDR3 comprises 13 residues. Germline assignment: CDR1 GTSNPN and CDR2 SVGIG (reference sequence). Trimming removed 2 bases from V and 1 base from J, with 9 bases in between. CDR3 sequence (DNA): TGTGCCTGGAGTTCACGGGTGTCCTACGAGCAGTACTTC. Translated, it gives CAWSSRVSYEQYF.

The chain joins TRBV7-8 to TRBJ1-2, with TRBD1 identical over 8 bases. The J segment lost 5 bases and the V segment lost 1 base, leaving 0 bases of the junction unmatched. The CDR3 has 13 amino acids. Looked up from germline, CDR1 is SGHVS and CDR2 is FQNEAQ. DNA for the CDR3: TGTGCCAGCAGCTTAGGACAGGGGTATGGCTACACCTTC. As protein: CASSLGQGYGYTF.

This clone was recorded at least ten times. This CDR3 is CASSERREFGQYF. DNA for the CDR3: TGTGCCAGCAGTGAAAGGCGGGAATTCGGGCAGTACTTC. The chain couples TRBV6-1 to TRBJ2-7, with D possibly TRBD2 on 6 matching bases. CDR3 length: 13 amino acids. Germline V CDR1 and CDR2: MNHNS, SASEGT. V was pared by 2 bases and J by 9 bases, with 14 bases between.

The chain recombines TRBV5-1 with TRBJ2-7; tentatively, D is TRBD1 (7 bases). Per germline, CDR1 SGHRS and CDR2 YFSETQ. The CDR3 covers 14 residues. V was clipped by 4 bases and J by 3 bases, with 14 bases between them. This chain's CDR3 is CASSPSQGGYEQYF. DNA for the CDR3: TGCGCCAGCAGCCCCTCCCAGGGGGGCTACGAGCAGTACTTC.

This chain joins TRBV6-2 or TRBV6-3 and TRBJ2-7; 8 bases agree with TRBD1. The CDR3 contains 15 residues. J gave up 2 bases and V 6 bases, and 9 bases lay outside the gene matches. CDR1 is MNHEY, CDR2 SVGEGT, per germline. The CDR3 loop is CASRRTGGSAYEQYF. In nucleotides, the CDR3 is TGTGCCAGCAGACGAACAGGGGGATCGGCCTACGAGCAGTACTTC.

The V call is TRBV11-2, the J call TRBJ2-1; 9 nucleotides agree with TRBD2. CDR1 and CDR2 from the germline V gene are SGHAT and FQNNGV. Trimming took 3 bases from V and 7 from J; bases not matched to a gene: 7. This CDR3 comprises 15 residues. CDR3 residues: CASSFIAGVGNEQFF. CDR3 DNA sequence: TGTGCCAGCAGCTTTATAGCGGGAGTGGGTAATGAGCAGTTCTTC. Full variable domain (missing parts from reference TRBV11-2 and TRBJ2-1): EAGVAQSPRYKIIEKRQSVAFWCNPISGHATLYWYQQILGQGPKLLIQFQNNGVVDDSQLPKDRFSAERLKGVDSTLKIQPAKLEDSAVYLCASSFIAGVGNEQFFGPGTRLTVL.

This clone was recorded a few times. The rearrangement uses TRBV28 and TRBJ2-2; D is undetermined. CDR1 and CDR2 (germline): MDHEN, SYDVKM. The CDR3 has 12 residues. Between the trimmed V and J ends, which lost 5 bases and 5 bases, there was a span of 6 bases. The CDR3 region is CASSTPTGELFF. DNA for the CDR3: TGTGCCAGCAGTACCCCGACCGGGGAGCTGTTTTTT. Together with reference TRBV28 and TRBJ2-2, the CDR3 gives the full variable domain: DVKVTQSSRYLVKRTGEKVFLECVQDMDHENMFWYRQDPGLGLRLIYFSYDVKMKEKGDIPEGYSVSREKKERFSLILESASTNQTSMYLCASSTPTGELFFGEGSRLTVL.

This clone was detected only a few times. J is TRBJ1-2 and V is TRBV6-1, with D tentatively TRBD1 (6 bases). This CDR3 has 15 amino acids. Germline V lookup: CDR1 MNHNS, CDR2 SASEGT. Trimming pared 6 bases from V and 2 bases from J, leaving 16 bases between. In DNA, the CDR3 is TGTGCCAGCAGAACTTACAGGGCCTCAAACTATGGCTACACCTTC. Protein sequence: CASRTYRASNYGYTF.

On this clone: At one boundary the junction diverges from the germline segment, which might be a read error. The chain employs TRBV27 and TRBJ2-7; 12 nucleotides agree with TRBD1. The germline V gene has CDR1 MNHEY and CDR2 SMNVEV (reference sequence). The CDR3 loop spans 12 amino acids. CDR3 in amino acids: CACRERDRGQSF. CDR3 nucleotides: TGTGCCTGCAGGGAGAGGGACAGGGGGCAGTCCTTC.

This clone is classed as medium-sized (0.01 to 0.1%). Other DNA sequences from this sample encode an identical CDR3 as well. The chain combines TRBV20-1 with TRBJ2-1; 10 nucleotides align to TRBD2. CDR1 DFQATT and CDR2 SNEGSKA come from the germline V gene (reference sequence). J lost 6 bases, V lost 5 bases, and 7 bases had no gene match. There are 14 residues in the CDR3. The DNA for the CDR3 is TGCAGTGCTGGGGGGCTAGCGGGAGTCAATGAGCAGTTCTTC. Protein product: CSAGGLAGVNEQFF.

J is TRBJ1-6 and V is TRBV11-2, with D unresolved. The V gene lost 5 bases and the J gene lost 0 bases, with 8 bases spanning the gap. Germline CDR1 reads SGHAT; CDR2 reads FQNNGV. The CDR3 totals 15 residues. The CDR3, as DNA: TGTGCCAGCAGCCCACGGAGCTCCTATAATTCACCCCTCCACTTT. Translation gives CASSPRSSYNSPLHF.

The chain uses TRBV20-1 and TRBJ2-1, with TRBD1 identical over 8 bases. Germline V gene lookup returns CDR1 DFQATT and CDR2 SNEGSKA (reference sequence). The junction had 8 bases not matched to a gene; V was cut back by 5 bases and J by 8 bases. The CDR3 is 13 amino acids. CDR3 loop: CSAAGTGGDEQFF. In DNA form, the CDR3 reads TGCAGTGCTGCCGGGACAGGCGGGGATGAGCAGTTCTTC.

The chain couples TRBV20-1 to TRBJ1-5; D not resolved. CDR1 is DFQATT and CDR2 is SNEGSKA in the germline V gene (reference sequence). Trimming took off 4 bases at V and 0 bases at J, with 7 bases between the two ends. The length of the CDR3 is 13 residues. The CDR3: CSATRDSNQPQHF. The DNA for the CDR3 is TGCAGTGCTACACGGGATAGCAATCAGCCCCAGCATTTT.

This clone turned up a few times. The final CDR3 position lacks the conserved phenylalanine or tryptophan, pointing to a likely read error. The chain joins TRBV2 to TRBJ2-7; TRBD1 might be the D (6 bases). Per the germline V gene, CDR1 is SNHLY and CDR2 is FYNNEI. V lost 2 bases and J lost 2, with 10 bases in between. CDR3 size: 14 residues. The CDR3 bases are TGTGCCAGCAGTGAATGGCAGGGGCCCTACGAGCAGTACTTA. This encodes CASSEWQGPYEQYL.

V gene TRBV7-9 combines with J gene TRBJ2-7; either TRBD1 or TRBD2 may supply D (6 bases each). Germline V gene data show CDR1 as SEHNR and CDR2 as FQNEAQ (reference sequence). V was cut by 2 bases and J by 5 bases, with 13 bases left in between. The CDR3 has 14 amino acids. CDR3 residues: CASSLRGQTNEQYF. The DNA for the CDR3 is TGTGCCAGCAGCTTACGGGGGCAGACTAACGAGCAGTACTTC.

To note about this clone: One junction end disagrees with the germline gene, perhaps due to a read error. The chain is built from TRBV7-7 and TRBJ2-7, with D hard to call. In germline, CDR1 is SSHAT, CDR2 FNYEAQ (reference sequence). This CDR3 is 13 amino acids long. DNA of the CDR3: TGTGCGAGCAGCTCGGACCTACTGGACGAGCAGGACTTC. This codes for CASSSDLLDEQDF.

This rearrangement joins TRBV2 to TRBJ1-5, with D perhaps matching TRBD1 (5 bases). CDR3 length: 15 amino acids. V lost 5 bases to trimming and J lost 0 bases, with 11 bases between them. Germline-derived CDR1 and CDR2 are SNHLY and FYNNEI. The CDR3 DNA reads as TGTGCCAGCAGTCAACAGGTTTATAGCAATCAGCCCCAGCATTTT. This codes for CASSQQVYSNQPQHF. Using reference TRBV2 and TRBJ1-5 for the parts outside the CDR3, the full variable domain is EPEVTQTPSHQVTQMGQEVILRCVPISNHLYFYWYRQILGQKVEFLVSFYNNEISEKSEIFDDQFSVERPDGSNFTLKIRSTKLEDSAMYFCASSQQVYSNQPQHFGDGTRLSIL.

The chain recombines TRBV7-9 with TRBJ1-6; D remains unclear. The V gene's germline CDR1 is SEHNR and CDR2 FQNEAQ (reference sequence). The CDR3 runs to 14 residues. Trimming cost V 1 base and J 7 bases, with 8 bases left between them. CDR3 sequence reads: CASSLVQENSPLHF. The CDR3 coding sequence is TGTGCCAGCAGCTTAGTTCAAGAAAATTCACCCCTCCACTTT.

As DNA, the CDR3 is TGCAGTGCTAGAAGCGGGAGGGACTACAATGAGCAGTTCTTC. It specifies CSARSGRDYNEQFF. The genes are TRBV20-1 and TRBJ2-1; 10 positions match TRBD2. V shed 2 bases and J 3 bases; nucleotides not matched to a gene: 1. Germline loops: CDR1 DFQATT, CDR2 SNEGSKA (reference sequence). The CDR3 sequence is 14 residues long.

The CDR3 loop reads CASTSIGGYSNQPQHF. In nucleotides, the CDR3 is TGTGCCAGCACGAGTATCGGCGGCTATAGCAATCAGCCCCAGCATTTT. This chain uses TRBV28 with TRBJ1-5, with no clear D. Germline assignment: CDR1 MDHEN and CDR2 SYDVKM. The CDR3 extends over 16 amino acids. The V end was cut by 7 bases, the J end by 0 bases, with 16 bases between.

In this sample, this clone turned up many times. V is TRBV29-1 and J is TRBJ2-7, with no clear D. V dropped 1 base and J dropped 6 bases, with 10 bases sitting between them. Germline V CDR1 and CDR2: SQVTM, ANQGSEA. CDR3 size: 12 residues. As DNA, the CDR3 is TGCAGCGTTGAAGGTGGTGCGTCCGAGCAGTACTTC. It translates to CSVEGGASEQYF.

This clone was seen just once. The chain is built from TRBV20-1 and TRBJ1-3, with D possibly being TRBD1 (5 bases). The V and J ends lost 4 bases and 3 bases respectively, with 22 bases between them. The germline CDR1 and CDR2 sequences are DFQATT and SNEGSKA (reference sequence). This CDR3 spans 17 amino acids. For the CDR3, the DNA is TGCAGTGCTATTCCAACCGGTGGCGGGGGGTATGGAAACACCATATATTTT. As protein: CSAIPTGGGGYGNTIYF.

This clone ranks as medium-sized. The chain joins TRBV7-2 to TRBJ1-2, with D possibly being TRBD1 (5 bases). Trimming removed 7 bases at V and 4 bases at J, with 10 bases between. The CDR3 has 12 residues. From germline, CDR1 is SGHTA and CDR2 FQGNSA. The CDR3 DNA reads TGTGCCAGCACCTCCCAGGGCTATGGCTACACCTTC. Encoded protein: CASTSQGYGYTF. The variable domain in full, completed from reference TRBV7-2 and TRBJ1-2, reads GAGVSQSPSNKVTEKGKDVELRCDPISGHTALYWYRQSLGQGLEFLIYFQGNSAPDKSGLPSDRFSAERTGGSVSTLTIQRTQQEDSAVYLCASTSQGYGYTFGSGTRLTVV.

This sequence joins TRBV5-6 and TRBJ2-2; possibly TRBD1 for D (7 bases). Deletions cut 3 bases from V and 1 base from J, with 13 bases between. CDR3 length: 16 residues. Per the germline V gene, CDR1 is SGHDT and CDR2 is YYEEEE. CDR3 amino acids: CASSSPQGGNTGELFF. The CDR3 DNA follows: TGTGCCAGCAGCTCACCTCAGGGGGGGAACACCGGGGAGCTGTTTTTT.

The chain combines TRBV20-1 with TRBJ2-7; D not certain. Deletions cut 1 base from V and 5 bases from J, with 12 bases between. Germline V CDR1 and CDR2: DFQATT, SNEGSKA (reference sequence). The CDR3 is 13 residues long. The CDR3 sequence is CSARGTPTDEQYF. The CDR3, as DNA: TGCAGTGCTAGAGGTACCCCCACCGACGAGCAGTACTTC.

This chain uses TRBV3-1 with TRBJ1-5, with 8 bases that match TRBD1. V lost 2 bases to trimming and J lost 1 base; unmatched junction nucleotides: 4. Germline V lookup: CDR1 LGHDT, CDR2 YNNKEL (reference sequence). The CDR3 spans 16 residues. The CDR3 nucleotides read TGTGCCAGCAGCCAACCACAGGGGGAAAGCAATCAGCCCCAGCATTTT. Its protein product is CASSQPQGESNQPQHF.

The rearrangement links TRBV6-1 to TRBJ1-2; the match to TRBD1 covers 8 bases. The CDR3 has 14 residues. V lost 7 bases, J lost 7 bases, and 11 bases stayed unmatched. The germline V gene has CDR1 MNHNS and CDR2 SASEGT. The CDR3: CASTLDRDFSGYTF. The CDR3 DNA reads as TGTGCCAGCACCCTGGACAGGGATTTTAGTGGCTACACCTTC.

The CDR3 here is CASSLEGAGAPGTEAFF. CDR3 DNA sequence: TGCGCCAGCAGCTTGGAAGGGGCGGGGGCGCCGGGAACTGAAGCTTTCTTT. This sequence joins TRBV5-1 and TRBJ1-1, with D perhaps matching TRBD1 (6 bases). Germline lookup yields CDR1 SGHRS and CDR2 YFSETQ. The length of the CDR3 is 17 residues. V was clipped by 0 bases and J by 5 bases, with 20 bases between them. The full variable domain, in which reference TRBV5-1 and TRBJ1-1 provide the parts outside the CDR3, is KAGVTQTPRYLIKTRGQQVTLSCSPISGHRSVSWYQQTPGQGLQFLFEYFSETQRNKGNFPGRFSGRQFSNSRSEMNVSTLELGDSALYLCASSLEGAGAPGTEAFFGQGTRLTVV.